One sample yielded the 32 T cell receptor beta chains listed below, sequenced in a study of blood T cell repertoires in COVID-19. Profiled with immunoSEQ multiplex PCR; TCRdb holds only in-frame clones, not every one. The sample records some 330,000 clones, around four fifths being singletons. The specimen was PBMCs or T cells enriched from blood (not recorded which). The receptor set was obtained from a woman in her forties or fifties who had recovered from COVID-19.

This rearrangement joins TRBV7-9 to TRBJ1-1, with a weak D call TRBD1 (6 bases). The germline gives CDR1 SEHNR, CDR2 FQNEAQ (reference sequence). V lost 4 bases to trimming and J lost 1 base, with 13 bases between them. CDR3 length: 15 residues. CDR3 residues: CASSSGTTWNTEAFF. CDR3 sequence (DNA): TGTGCCAGCAGCTCGGGGACAACTTGGAACACTGAAGCTTTCTTT.

V gene TRBV6-4 combines with J gene TRBJ1-6, with unresolved D. The length of the CDR3 is 14 residues. The germline V and J ends were trimmed by 6 bases and 9 bases, with 15 bases remaining between them. CDR1 MRHNA and CDR2 SNTAGT come from the germline V gene. The CDR3 region is CASREQSGFSPLHF. CDR3 coding DNA: TGTGCCAGCAGAGAACAGAGCGGGTTTTCACCCCTCCACTTT.

In regard to this clone: An end of the junction does not agree with germline; a read error may underlie this. This rearrangement joins TRBV11-2 to TRBJ1-2; D might be TRBD1 (5 bases). Germline V gene data show CDR1 as SGHAT and CDR2 as FQNNGV. This CDR3 is built from 15 residues. The CDR3 DNA follows: TGTGCCAGCAGCTTAACGGACACCGATATCTATGGCTATACCTTC. Translated: CASSLTDTDIYGYTF.

The chain links TRBV7-6 to TRBJ1-2; TRBD1 aligns across 10 bases. After removal of 6 bases from V and 1 base from J, the junction contained 8 bases not matched to a gene. Germline CDR1 and CDR2: SGHVS and FNYEAQ. This CDR3 region has 16 residues. In DNA form, the CDR3 reads TGTGCCAGCAGTTCCCGGGACAGGGGAATTAACTATGGCTACACCTTC. Its protein product is CASSSRDRGINYGYTF.

The rearrangement joins TRBV2 to TRBJ1-6; TRBD1 might be the D (6 bases). The length of the CDR3 is 14 residues. Trimming shortened V by 7 bases and J by 5 bases, and 12 bases separated the two germline ends. CDR1 SNHLY and CDR2 FYNNEI come from the germline V gene. CDR3 coding DNA: TGTGCCAGCACCCGGGACATTAATAATTCACCCCTCCACTTT. Translated: CASTRDINNSPLHF.

V gene TRBV7-9 combines with J gene TRBJ1-2; no reliable D call. This CDR3 spans 13 amino acids. The V and J ends lost 1 base and 8 bases respectively, with 11 bases between them. Germline loops: CDR1 SEHNR, CDR2 FQNEAQ (reference sequence). The CDR3 DNA follows: TGTGCCAGCAGCTTAGGGCACTTGGAGGGCTACACCTTC. Protein sequence: CASSLGHLEGYTF.

This sequence joins TRBV28 and TRBJ1-4; no clear D gene. V was pared by 8 bases and J by 11 bases, with 9 bases between. Germline V gene lookup returns CDR1 MDHEN and CDR2 SYDVKM. The CDR3 totals 10 residues. CDR3 loop: CASSGVKLFF. DNA of the CDR3: TGTGCCAGCTCTGGAGTGAAACTGTTTTTT.

The chain carries TRBV27 and TRBJ1-1; D is unclear. CDR1 and CDR2 from the germline V gene are MNHEY and SMNVEV (reference sequence). CDR3 length: 13 residues. Trimming took off 2 bases at V and 6 bases at J, with 10 bases between the two ends. CDR3 bases: TGTGCCAGCAGTTTAACCCCCCGGGCTGAAGCTTTCTTT. Amino acid sequence: CASSLTPRAEAFF.

V gene TRBV19 combines with J gene TRBJ1-1, with a weak D call TRBD1 (6 bases). Germline V gene lookup returns CDR1 LNHDA and CDR2 SQIVND (reference sequence). CDR3 length equals 14 residues. Between the trimmed V and J ends, which lost 1 base and 4 bases, there was a span of 10 bases. The CDR3 bases are TGTGCCAGTAGTATAGGAACAGGGCTCACTGAAGCTTTCTTT. It is translated as CASSIGTGLTEAFF.

This clone has a handful of counts. The CDR3 DNA follows: TGTGCCAGCAGTTATTCTAGGGCGGGAGGGCCTGCAGAGACCCAGTACTTC. Translated: CASSYSRAGGPAETQYF. The chain recombines TRBV27 with TRBJ2-5; 9 positions match TRBD2. CDR1 MNHEY and CDR2 SMNVEV come from the germline V gene (reference sequence). The length of the CDR3 is 17 residues. The V segment lost 4 bases and the J segment 4 bases; nucleotides outside the gene matches: 13.

In its sample, this clone was seen once. The chain uses TRBV5-5 and TRBJ1-5; D unresolved. V was trimmed by 4 bases and J by 4 bases, leaving 21 bases between them. This CDR3 has 17 residues. Per the germline V gene, CDR1 is SGHKS and CDR2 is YYEKEE (reference sequence). CDR3 DNA: TGTGCCAGCAGCCTGGGAGGATGGGTCGGTGTTAATCAGCCCCAGCATTTT. This encodes CASSLGGWVGVNQPQHF. Full variable domain (rest looked up from reference TRBV5-5 and TRBJ1-5): DAGVTQSPTHLIKTRGQQVTLRCSPISGHKSVSWYQQVLGQGPQFIFQYYEKEERGRGNFPDRFSARQFPNYSSELNVNALLLGDSALYLCASSLGGWVGVNQPQHFGDGTRLSIL.

CDR3 nucleotides: TGTGCCAGCAGCTTCTCGCTCGGATGGGGGACAGGGGAGCAGGGTGGCTACACCTTC. It translates to CASSFSLGWGTGEQGGYTF. The chain joins TRBV5-4 to TRBJ1-2, with 10 bases matching TRBD1. This CDR3 has 19 amino acids. Losses at the gene ends were 2 bases for V and 7 bases for J; bases not matched to a gene: 20. Germline loops: CDR1 SGHNT, CDR2 YYREEE (reference sequence).

V is TRBV5-1 and J is TRBJ1-2; 9 nucleotides match TRBD1. CDR3 size: 14 residues. V trimming: 5 bases; J trimming: 4 bases; junction bases outside the gene matches: 6. CDR1 SGHRS and CDR2 YFSETQ come from the germline V gene. The CDR3 sequence: CASSSTGQGYGYTF. The DNA for the CDR3 is TGCGCCAGCAGTTCCACGGGACAGGGCTATGGCTACACCTTC.

The V call is TRBV19, the J call TRBJ1-1, with D possibly being TRBD1 (5 bases). This CDR3 has 14 amino acids. Trimming cost V 5 bases and J 5 bases, with 15 bases left between them. Per the germline V gene, CDR1 is LNHDA and CDR2 is SQIVND (reference sequence). CDR3 in amino acids: CASSQGVGYTEAFF. In DNA form, the CDR3 reads TGTGCCAGTAGTCAAGGGGTTGGTTATACTGAAGCTTTCTTT.

The chain joins TRBV3-1 (or the pseudogene TRBV3-2) to TRBJ1-1; D is ambiguous. This CDR3 spans 13 amino acids. CDR1 is LGHDT, CDR2 YNNKEL, per germline (reference sequence). The V end was cut by 0 bases, the J end by 11 bases, with 13 bases between. For the CDR3, the DNA is TGTGCCAGCAGCCAAGAAGGTATTGCGGAGGCTTTCTTT. Translated, it gives CASSQEGIAEAFF.

The chain joins TRBV5-1 to TRBJ1-4; the D gene is possibly TRBD1 (6 bases). This CDR3 is built from 15 residues. Trimming removed 4 bases from V and 4 bases from J, with 14 bases in between. Per germline, CDR1 SGHRS and CDR2 YFSETQ. The CDR3 sequence: CASSILGQFNEKLFF. The CDR3 region has the DNA TGCGCCAGCAGCATTCTTGGACAGTTTAATGAAAAACTGTTTTTT.

J is TRBJ1-2 and V is TRBV7-9; 10 bases map to TRBD1. The CDR3 consists of 17 residues. Germline trimming cut 8 bases from V and 3 bases from J; bases unmatched to any gene: 15. The germline V gene encodes CDR1 SEHNR and CDR2 FQNEAQ (reference sequence). The DNA for the CDR3 is TGTGCCAGCTCGAACCAACTTGGGACAGGGGTTCACTATGGCTACACCTTC. It is translated as CASSNQLGTGVHYGYTF.

The chain employs TRBV24-1 and TRBJ2-1; the match to TRBD2 covers 8 bases. With 4 bases clipped from V and 4 bases from J, the junction kept 14 bases outside the gene matches. The length of the CDR3 is 18 residues. Germline CDR1 KGHDR, CDR2 SFDVKD. CDR3: CATSDPKPGLGGYNEQFF. In nucleotides, the CDR3 is TGTGCCACCAGTGACCCCAAGCCGGGACTAGGGGGTTACAATGAGCAGTTCTTC.

This clone showed up just a few times. The rearrangement uses TRBV28 and TRBJ1-3; 9 nucleotides line up with TRBD1. With 7 bases clipped from V and 4 bases from J, the junction kept 5 bases outside the gene matches. The CDR3 contains 14 residues. CDR1 is MDHEN and CDR2 is SYDVKM in the germline V gene. This chain's CDR3 is CASIKTGGGNTIYF. The CDR3 DNA reads TGTGCCAGCATTAAGACAGGGGGAGGAAACACCATATATTTT.

V is TRBV3-1 (or the pseudogene TRBV3-2) and J is TRBJ2-7; D is possibly TRBD2 (6 bases). CDR1 is LGHDT, CDR2 YNNKEL, per germline (reference sequence). The length of the CDR3 is 12 residues. Trimming stripped 1 base from V and 6 bases from J, with 7 bases between. CDR3 sequence reads: CASSQVGGEQYF. The DNA for the CDR3 is TGTGCCAGCAGCCAAGTCGGGGGCGAGCAGTACTTC.

The V call is TRBV29-1, the J call TRBJ2-5; TRBD1 might be the D (7 bases). V was pared by 4 bases and J by 2 bases, with 14 bases between. The CDR3 totals 14 residues. CDR1 is SQVTM, CDR2 ANQGSEA, per germline. CDR3 region: CSVVPGDSQETQYF. The CDR3, as DNA: TGCAGCGTTGTCCCGGGGGACAGTCAAGAGACCCAGTACTTC.

This chain joins TRBV3-1 (or the pseudogene TRBV3-2) and TRBJ2-1, with D possibly TRBD2 on 6 matching bases. Per germline, CDR1 LGHDT and CDR2 YNNKEL (reference sequence). This CDR3 spans 15 amino acids. V was cut by 3 bases and J by 7 bases, with 16 bases left in between. DNA of the CDR3: TGTGCCAGCAGCCAGGGGGGAGTCCCGGGTAATGAGCAGTTCTTC. This sequence encodes CASSQGGVPGNEQFF.

This chain connects TRBV10-3 to TRBJ2-1, with 8 bases lining up with TRBD2. V lost 3 bases and J lost 6; bases outside the gene matches: 4. CDR1 and CDR2 from the germline V gene are ENHRY and SYGVKD. CDR3 size: 14 residues. The CDR3 loop reads CAISDSGGRNEQFF. The CDR3 bases are TGTGCCATCAGTGACAGCGGGGGACGCAATGAGCAGTTCTTC.

The J gene is TRBJ2-2, the V gene TRBV2; D is perhaps TRBD1 (5 bases). Germline CDR1 SNHLY, CDR2 FYNNEI. Trimming removed 6 bases from V and 0 bases from J, with 20 bases in between. This CDR3 is 18 amino acids long. In nucleotides, the CDR3 is TGTGCCAGCAGGCTCGACTTAGGACAAAACGCGAACACCGGGGAGCTGTTTTTT. Its translation: CASRLDLGQNANTGELFF.

This clone was counted only a few times. The chain employs TRBV9 and TRBJ2-1; TRBD2 matches 8 bases. This CDR3 contains 15 residues. The V gene's germline CDR1 is SGDLS and CDR2 YYNGEE. J lost 6 bases, V lost 4 bases, and 9 bases had no gene match. CDR3 residues: CASSSRRGGINEQFF. CDR3 nucleotides: TGTGCCAGCAGCTCCCGACGGGGGGGCATCAATGAGCAGTTCTTC. Full variable domain (missing parts from reference TRBV9 and TRBJ2-1): DSGVTQTPKHLITATGQRVTLRCSPRSGDLSVYWYQQSLDQGLQFLIQYYNGEERAKGNILERFSAQQFPDLHSELNLSSLELGDSALYFCASSSRRGGINEQFFGPGTRLTVL.

V gene TRBV19 combines with J gene TRBJ2-1, with TRBD2 identical over 13 bases. The germline V gene has CDR1 LNHDA and CDR2 SQIVND (reference sequence). The CDR3 totals 13 residues. The J segment lost 12 bases and the V segment lost 3 bases, leaving 2 bases of the junction unmatched. The CDR3 sequence: CASSIGLAGVQFF. In DNA, the CDR3 is TGTGCCAGTAGTATCGGACTAGCGGGGGTGCAGTTCTTC. The full variable domain, its missing parts supplied by reference TRBV19 and TRBJ2-1, is DGGITQSPKYLFRKEGQNVTLSCEQNLNHDAMYWYRQDPGQGLRLIYYSQIVNDFQKGDIAEGYSVSREKKESFPLTVTSAQKNPTAFYLCASSIGLAGVQFFGPGTRLTVL.

Regarding this clone: This sample includes further DNA sequences coding for the same CDR3. The chain joins TRBV30 to TRBJ2-7; D might be TRBD2 (6 bases). Germline V gene sequence: CDR1 GTSNPN, CDR2 SVGIG (reference sequence). The CDR3 is 12 residues long. The V gene lost 0 bases and the J gene lost 3 bases, with 6 bases spanning the gap. This CDR3 is CAWSVAGYEQYF. The CDR3 region has the DNA TGTGCCTGGAGTGTAGCGGGCTACGAGCAGTACTTC.

The rearrangement uses TRBV14 and TRBJ2-5; TRBD1 is a possible D gene (5 bases). Deletions cut 3 bases from V and 9 bases from J, with 14 bases between. The CDR3 spans 13 residues. Per the germline V gene, CDR1 is SGHDN and CDR2 is FVKESK. The CDR3 here is CASSQGLEKSQYF. In DNA form, the CDR3 reads TGTGCCAGCAGCCAGGGGCTAGAGAAGTCCCAGTACTTC.

The chain couples TRBV6-5 to TRBJ1-2, with 10 bases identical to TRBD1. Trimming cost V 6 bases and J 5 bases; bases outside gene matches: 6. Germline CDR1 MNHEY, CDR2 SVGAGI. The CDR3 is made up of 14 amino acids. CDR3 in amino acids: CASRWTGGSYGYTF. The CDR3 DNA follows: TGTGCCAGCAGATGGACAGGGGGGTCGTATGGCTACACCTTC.

The chain joins TRBV15 to TRBJ1-1; D is uncertain. The CDR3 runs 15 residues. Germline values: CDR1 LNHNV, CDR2 YYDKDF (reference sequence). Trimming removed 1 base from V and 3 bases from J, with 12 bases in between. The CDR3 DNA sequence: TGTGCCACCAGCAGAGCTCGGTCTCCTTACACTGAAGCTTTCTTT. Translating it yields CATSRARSPYTEAFF.

The chain joins TRBV30 to TRBJ2-5, with 7 bases aligning to TRBD2. With V trimmed by 7 bases and J by 5 bases, 7 bases remained unmatched. Germline V gives CDR1 GTSNPN, CDR2 SVGIG (reference sequence). This CDR3 is 12 amino acids long. The CDR3 is CASGEGLETQYF. The CDR3 DNA reads TGTGCCTCCGGGGAGGGCCTGGAGACCCAGTACTTC.

CDR3 loop: CASSQEARYRYGYTF. CDR3 nucleotide sequence: TGTGCCAGCAGCCAGGAAGCCAGGTATCGCTATGGCTACACCTTC. This chain uses TRBV14 with TRBJ1-2; D is undetermined. The CDR3 has 15 residues. V lost 3 bases and J 4 bases, leaving 15 bases between the germline ends. Germline V gives CDR1 SGHDN, CDR2 FVKESK. Full variable domain (outside the CDR3, taken from reference TRBV14 and TRBJ1-2): EAGVTQFPSHSVIEKGQTVTLRCDPISGHDNLYWYRRVMGKEIKFLLHFVKESKQDESGMPNNRFLAERTGGTYSTLKVQPAELEDSGVYFCASSQEARYRYGYTFGSGTRLTVV.